One sample yielded the 25 T cell receptor beta chains listed below, sequenced in a study of blood T cell repertoires in COVID-19. Produced via immunoSEQ multiplex PCR; TCRdb's table is partial and in-frame only. The repertoire includes 130,000 to 150,000 clones, more than 80% of them detected once, and roughly 8.4% sits in the top ten. Sequenced sample: peripheral blood. These receptors came from a human donor with acute or convalescent COVID-19. The donor label of this sample is uncertain.

The rearrangement links TRBV19 to TRBJ1-4; weak D call: TRBD1 (5 bases). CDR1 LNHDA and CDR2 SQIVND come from the germline V gene (reference sequence). CDR3 length: 13 amino acids. Trimming took 7 bases from V and 6 from J, leaving 12 bases between them. CDR3 protein: CASKEGSDEKLFF. CDR3 nucleotide sequence: TGTGCCAGTAAGGAGGGGTCGGATGAAAAACTGTTTTTT. Supplemented by reference TRBV19 and TRBJ1-4, the full variable domain reads DGGITQSPKYLFRKEGQNVTLSCEQNLNHDAMYWYRQDPGQGLRLIYYSQIVNDFQKGDIAEGYSVSREKKESFPLTVTSAQKNPTAFYLCASKEGSDEKLFFGSGTQLSVL.

The rearrangement joins TRBV9 to TRBJ2-1; tentatively, D is TRBD1 (6 bases). This CDR3 has 14 residues. V dropped 3 bases and J dropped 10 bases, with 17 bases sitting between them. The V gene's germline CDR1 is SGDLS and CDR2 YYNGEE. CDR3 sequence (DNA): TGTGCCAGCAGCGCATTAACAGGGCTGGACGAGCAGTTCTTC. Translated: CASSALTGLDEQFF.

The chain recombines TRBV6-6 with TRBJ1-2, with D uncertain. CDR3 length: 15 amino acids. Deletions cut 0 bases from V and 7 bases from J, with 15 bases between. Germline values: CDR1 MNHNY, CDR2 SVGAGI (reference sequence). The DNA of the CDR3 is TGTGCCAGCAGTTACTCCCCGGGTCGCGTTCTTGGCTACACCTTC. Translating it yields CASSYSPGRVLGYTF.

This sequence joins TRBV19 and TRBJ1-1; TRBD1 matches at 9 bases. With V trimmed by 5 bases and J by 1 base, 14 bases remained unmatched. This CDR3 is 18 amino acids long. Germline assignment: CDR1 LNHDA and CDR2 SQIVND (reference sequence). The CDR3 DNA follows: TGTGCCAGTAGTTTCCCCTCAGGACAGGGGATGCGGAACACTGAAGCTTTCTTT. This gives the protein CASSFPSGQGMRNTEAFF.

The chain uses TRBV2 and TRBJ1-4; unclear D gene. The CDR3 is made up of 15 amino acids. The V end lost 2 bases, the J end lost 3 bases, and 10 bases lay between the germline ends. Germline assignment: CDR1 SNHLY and CDR2 FYNNEI. This CDR3 reads CASSEWASSNEKLFF. CDR3 DNA sequence: TGTGCCAGCAGTGAATGGGCCAGTTCTAATGAAAAACTGTTTTTT.

The chain joins TRBV19 to TRBJ1-2; D is ambiguous. V lost 5 bases, J lost 5 bases, and 9 bases lay in between. Looked up from germline, CDR1 is LNHDA and CDR2 is SQIVND (reference sequence). The CDR3 is 12 residues long. The CDR3 spells CASSFLSYGYTF. CDR3 in DNA: TGTGCCAGTAGTTTTCTCAGTTATGGCTACACCTTC. Based on the CDR3 plus reference TRBV19 and TRBJ1-2, the full variable domain is DGGITQSPKYLFRKEGQNVTLSCEQNLNHDAMYWYRQDPGQGLRLIYYSQIVNDFQKGDIAEGYSVSREKKESFPLTVTSAQKNPTAFYLCASSFLSYGYTFGSGTRLTVV.

This chain joins TRBV4-1 and TRBJ2-3; D uncertain. V was clipped by 6 bases and J by 3 bases, with 13 bases between them. Germline V lookup: CDR1 MGHRA, CDR2 YSYEKL. The CDR3 is made up of 14 amino acids. The CDR3 DNA is TGCGCCAGCAGTGAGAGGAAGTTAACAGATACGCAGTATTTT. Its protein is CASSERKLTDTQYF.

This chain uses TRBV7-8 with TRBJ1-2; D is unresolved. CDR1 and CDR2 (germline): SGHVS, FQNEAQ. V lost 1 base, J lost 4 bases, and 13 bases lay in between. The CDR3 consists of 15 residues. The DNA of the CDR3 is TGTGCCAGCAGCTTAGATCCGGTGGCGGCCTATGGCTACACCTTC. It translates to CASSLDPVAAYGYTF. The entire variable domain, with the rest obtained from reference TRBV7-8 and TRBJ1-2, is as follows: GAGVSQSPRYKVAKRGQDVALRCDPISGHVSLFWYQQALGQGPEFLTYFQNEAQLDKSGLPSDRFFAERPEGSVSTLKIQRTQQEDSAVYLCASSLDPVAAYGYTFGSGTRLTVV.

The rearrangement links TRBV7-9 to TRBJ1-1; D gene unclear. V lost 1 base, J lost 5 bases, and 8 bases lay in between. The germline V gene has CDR1 SEHNR and CDR2 FQNEAQ (reference sequence). The CDR3 contains 13 residues. CDR3 protein: CASSLGERTEAFF. The DNA for the CDR3 is TGTGCCAGCAGCTTAGGGGAGAGGACTGAAGCTTTCTTT.

This chain joins TRBV5-4 and TRBJ2-2; TRBD1 aligns across 9 bases. CDR3 size: 17 residues. The J segment lost 5 bases and the V segment lost 7 bases, leaving 15 bases of the junction unmatched. Germline loops: CDR1 SGHNT, CDR2 YYREEE (reference sequence). The CDR3 loop reads CASLNRGPSEPTGELFF. The CDR3 nucleotides are TGTGCCAGCCTAAACAGGGGGCCTAGCGAACCAACCGGGGAGCTGTTTTTT.

This chain connects TRBV27 to TRBJ1-5, with 8 bases fitting TRBD1. The germline V gene has CDR1 MNHEY and CDR2 SMNVEV (reference sequence). V was pared by 3 bases and J by 4 bases, with 2 bases of the junction left unmatched. The CDR3 consists of 14 residues. Here the CDR3 DNA reads TGTGCCAGCAGTTTGCACAGGGGGAATCAGCCCCAGCATTTT. Amino acids: CASSLHRGNQPQHF.

The genes are TRBV7-9 and TRBJ2-3, with 9 nucleotides matching TRBD1. The germline V gene encodes CDR1 SEHNR and CDR2 FQNEAQ (reference sequence). Trimming at V came to 5 bases and at J to 5 bases, leaving 5 bases not matched to a gene. This CDR3 region has 14 residues. The CDR3 sequence is CASSRGQGIDTQYF. DNA of the CDR3: TGTGCCAGCAGCCGTGGACAGGGGATAGATACGCAGTATTTT.

This clone has a single count. The DNA for the CDR3 is TGTGCCAGCAGCTTCCCCCGGACAGGGGTTGAAAAACTGTTTTTT. Amino acids: CASSFPRTGVEKLFF. This sequence joins TRBV7-9 and TRBJ1-4; 9 bases align to TRBD1. This CDR3 contains 15 residues. J was trimmed by 7 bases and V by 3 bases; bases with no gene match: 6. Germline V CDR1 and CDR2: SEHNR, FQNEAQ (reference sequence).

CDR3 bases: TGTGCCACAACTCAACAGTTATTTCCCGGGGAGCTGTTTTTT. Translation: CATTQQLFPGELFF. This rearrangement joins TRBV6-5 to TRBJ2-2; D is unclear. The CDR3 sequence is 14 residues long. V lost 10 bases, J lost 6 bases, and 18 bases lay in between. Germline-derived CDR1 and CDR2 are MNHEY and SVGAGI.

The J gene is TRBJ2-5, the V gene TRBV2; 7 bases are a match to TRBD2. Germline-derived CDR1 and CDR2 are SNHLY and FYNNEI. Trimming took 4 bases from V and 2 from J; bases not matched to a gene: 7. CDR3 length equals 15 residues. The CDR3 loop is CASSAQAGPQETQYF. CDR3 in DNA: TGTGCCAGCAGTGCCCAAGCGGGGCCGCAAGAGACCCAGTACTTC.

This sequence joins TRBV3-1 (or the pseudogene TRBV3-2) and TRBJ2-5, with 8 bases fitting TRBD1. Per the germline V gene, CDR1 is LGHDT and CDR2 is YNNKEL (reference sequence). The CDR3 is 14 residues long. The V gene end was trimmed by 3 bases and the J gene end by 5 bases; junction bases not matched to a gene: 5. CDR3 nucleotides: TGTGCCAGCAGCCATCAGGACAGGGCGGAGACCCAGTACTTC. The encoded protein is CASSHQDRAETQYF.

This chain joins TRBV28 and TRBJ2-7; TRBD1 matches 9 bases. This CDR3 is 15 amino acids long. Germline-derived CDR1 and CDR2 are MDHEN and SYDVKM. Trimming took 5 bases from V and 0 from J; bases not matched to a gene: 5. CDR3 amino acids: CASSTQGASSYEQYF. The CDR3 DNA reads TGTGCCAGCAGTACACAGGGGGCTTCCTCCTACGAGCAGTACTTC.

V gene TRBV4-1 combines with J gene TRBJ2-1, with a weak D call TRBD1 (6 bases). The CDR3 covers 13 residues. Looked up from germline, CDR1 is MGHRA and CDR2 is YSYEKL. V was pared by 3 bases and J by 9 bases, with 12 bases between. The CDR3 spells CASSHPDSSEQFF. The CDR3 DNA reads TGCGCCAGCAGCCACCCGGACAGCAGTGAGCAGTTCTTC.

Of note for this clone: Additional DNA sequences in this sample encode the identical CDR3. The chain uses TRBV6-5 and TRBJ1-3; D not certain. Deletions cut 4 bases from V and 4 bases from J, with 5 bases between. The germline V gene has CDR1 MNHEY and CDR2 SVGAGI. This CDR3 has 12 residues. In nucleotides, the CDR3 is TGTGCCAGCAGTTCGCAGGGAAACACCATATATTTT. Amino acid sequence: CASSSQGNTIYF.

The V call is TRBV6-2 or TRBV6-3, the J call TRBJ2-7; D unclear. This CDR3 contains 17 residues. Germline-derived CDR1 and CDR2 are MNHEY and SVGEGT. V was cut by 6 bases and J by 0 bases, with 21 bases left in between. CDR3 nucleotides: TGTGCCAGCAGCCCTCCCGATTGGGTCTCTAGCTCCTACGAGCAGTACGTC. Its translation: CASSPPDWVSSSYEQYV.

The V and J genes are TRBV6-1 and TRBJ2-2; TRBD2 matches at 7 bases. The trim removed 3 bases at V and 0 bases at J, leaving 1 base unmatched. The CDR3 spans 15 residues. Looked up from germline, CDR1 is MNHNS and CDR2 is SASEGT. CDR3 loop: CASSEGTTNTGELFF. The CDR3 DNA follows: TGTGCCAGCAGTGAGGGGACTACGAACACCGGGGAGCTGTTTTTT.

The rearrangement links TRBV2 to TRBJ1-1; tentative D call: TRBD1 (6 bases). The V and J ends lost 6 bases and 0 bases respectively, with 14 bases between them. The CDR3 sequence is 15 residues long. CDR1 is SNHLY, CDR2 FYNNEI, per germline. For the CDR3, the DNA is TGTGCCAGCAGGGAACAGGGCCGGATGAACACTGAAGCTTTCTTT. Amino acid sequence: CASREQGRMNTEAFF.

The chain links TRBV5-1 to TRBJ1-5, with a tentative D call TRBD1 (5 bases). V lost 7 bases and J 6 bases, leaving 14 bases between the germline ends. This CDR3 region has 13 residues. Germline V lookup: CDR1 SGHRS, CDR2 YFSETQ. For the CDR3, the DNA is TGCGCCAGCCGTGAGACAGTTAGTCAGCCCCAGCATTTT. This codes for CASRETVSQPQHF.

This clone was seen only a few times. The V and J genes are TRBV5-1 and TRBJ2-1, with 8 nucleotides matching TRBD2. CDR3 length equals 15 residues. Germline CDR1 reads SGHRS; CDR2 reads YFSETQ. Trimming at V came to 2 bases and at J to 4 bases, leaving 5 bases not matched to a gene. The CDR3 nucleotides read TGCGCCAGCAGCTTACTAGCGGAGGTTTACAATGAGCAGTTCTTC. Its translation is CASSLLAEVYNEQFF.

There are a few counts of this clone. The chain couples TRBV2 to TRBJ2-3; TRBD2 might be the D (7 bases). Per germline, CDR1 SNHLY and CDR2 FYNNEI. This CDR3 has 16 residues. V lost 6 bases, J lost 0 bases, and 16 bases lay in between. CDR3 protein: CASSYGGPTSTDTQYF. CDR3 nucleotides: TGTGCCAGCAGCTACGGGGGGCCAACTAGCACAGATACGCAGTATTTT.